Listed below are T cell receptor beta chains from one sample, sequenced in a study of blood T cells in healthy people across ages. In TCRdb, the 5' RACE reads were re-called with MiXCR into one record per CDR3 protein. In the table there are 800,000 to 900,000 distinct CDR3 sequences, around 62% of which are singletons. The sequenced sample consisted of blood. Source of these receptors: a man aged 25-45 years in good health. Each CDR3 is given with its conserved first and last residue. D genes are given only for firm matches. Rows may omit the clone size; those that give it use once, few, many or a size class.

j_call,d_call,v_call,clone_size,cdr3_aa,cdr3_nt
TRBJ2-7,TRBD1,TRBV6-2/TRBV6-3,NA,CASTPGQGAPYEQYF,TGTGCCAGCACTCCCGGACAGGGAGCACCCTACGAGCAGTACTTC
TRBJ2-7,TRBD2,TRBV7-2,NA,CASSFRGSGVYHEQYF,TGTGCCAGCAGCTTCCGTGGTAGCGGGGTCTACCACGAGCAGTACTTC
TRBJ2-6,NA,TRBV6-5,NA,CASRSATEGANVLTF,TGTGCCAGCAGGTCCGCAACCGAGGGGGCCAACGTCCTGACTTTC
TRBJ2-1,NA,TRBV9,NA,CASSVGLDDYNEQFF,TGTGCCAGCAGCGTAGGTCTGGACGACTACAATGAGCAGTTCTTC
TRBJ2-4,TRBD1,TRBV29-1,few,CSVSSGGAKNIQYF,TGCAGCGTTTCGTCAGGGGGAGCCAAAAACATTCAGTACTTC
TRBJ2-1,TRBD2,TRBV10-3,NA,CAISEVAGGSYNGQFF,TGTGCCATCAGTGAGGTCGCGGGGGGCTCCTACAATGGGCAGTTCTTC
TRBJ2-5,TRBD2,TRBV12-3/TRBV12-4,NA,CASSTTSGEYNEQYF,TGTGCCAGCAGTACGACTAGCGGGGAGTACAATGAGCAGTACTTC
TRBJ2-1,NA,TRBV7-2,NA,CASSLALANEQFF,TGTGCCAGCAGCTTAGCCCTAGCCAATGAGCAGTTCTTC
TRBJ2-5,NA,TRBV7-2,NA,CASSLVWAGSETQYF,TGTGCCAGCAGCTTAGTATGGGCAGGGTCAGAGACCCAGTACTTC
TRBJ1-2,TRBD1,TRBV12-3/TRBV12-4,NA,CASNPGQLYGYTF,TGTGCCAGCAACCCGGGACAGCTTTATGGCTACACCTTC
TRBJ2-3,TRBD2,TRBV24-1,few,CATSAQRGVTDTQYF,TGTGCCACCAGCGCACAGCGGGGGGTAACAGATACGCAGTATTTT
TRBJ1-4,NA,TRBV4-3,NA,CASSQDWREKLFF,TGCGCCAGCAGCCAAGATTGGCGTGAAAAACTGTTTTTT
TRBJ1-5,NA,TRBV21-1,few,CASSKLRTGANQPQHF,TGTGCCAGCAGCAAACTTCGGACAGGGGCTAATCAGCCCCAGCATTTT
TRBJ2-1,TRBD2,TRBV12-3/TRBV12-4,few,CASSFERGRAFF,TGTGCCAGCAGTTTTGAGCGGGGTAGGGCGTTCTTC
TRBJ2-7,NA,TRBV4-3,NA,CASSPYSGRSEQYF,TGCGCCAGCAGCCCCTACAGTGGAAGGAGCGAGCAGTACTTC
TRBJ1-6,NA,TRBV12-3/TRBV12-4,once,CASSFFNRYEGSVLSSYNSPLHF,TGTGCCAGCAGCTTCTTTAACCGTTACGAAGGTTCAGTTTTAAGCTCCTATAATTCACCCCTCCACTTT
TRBJ2-5,TRBD1,TRBV12-3/TRBV12-4,NA,CASSQDRAKETQYF,TGTGCCAGCAGCCAGGACAGGGCAAAAGAGACCCAGTACTTC
TRBJ2-3,NA,TRBV10-3,NA,CAISSNQDTQYF,TGTGCCATCAGCTCAAATCAAGATACGCAGTATTTT
TRBJ2-7,TRBD1,TRBV19,NA,CASSEQTGFEQYF,TGTGCCAGTAGTGAGCAGACAGGGTTCGAGCAGTACTTC
TRBJ2-7,NA,TRBV7-6,NA,CASSPTPTTSYEQYF,TGTGCCAGCAGCCCCACGCCGACAACCTCCTACGAGCAGTACTTC
TRBJ1-5,TRBD1,TRBV29-1,NA,CSVKTGLSNQPQHF,TGCAGCGTCAAGACAGGGCTTAGCAATCAGCCCCAGCATTTT
TRBJ2-1,TRBD2,TRBV11-2,many,CASSLDQAGNEQFF,TGTGCCAGCAGCTTAGATCAAGCGGGGAATGAGCAGTTCTTC
TRBJ2-5,TRBD2,TRBV20-1,NA,CSANAGGPQETQYF,TGCAGTGCTAACGCGGGGGGCCCTCAAGAGACCCAGTACTTC
TRBJ2-4,NA,TRBV4-2,few,CASSQGGIQYF,TGTGCCAGCAGTCAGGGGGGCATTCAGTACTTC
TRBJ1-2,NA,TRBV20-1,few,CSVGGFLAGYTF,TGCAGTGTGGGGGGATTTCTTGCGGGCTACACCTTC
TRBJ1-4,TRBD1,TRBV12-3/TRBV12-4,NA,CASRPSGTGGVSEKLFF,TGTGCCAGCAGACCCAGCGGGACAGGGGGCGTTTCGGAAAAACTGTTTTTT
TRBJ2-7,NA,TRBV6-1,few,CASSEAGHLTYEQYF,TGTGCCAGCAGTGAAGCGGGACACCTGACCTACGAGCAGTACTTC